Detailed here is one TCR beta chain. This CDR3 is 13 amino acids long. V dropped 3 bases and J dropped 7 bases, with 13 bases sitting between them. CDR1 and CDR2 from the germline V gene are MNHEY and SMNVEV (reference sequence). These data originate in a study of identical twins. Every one of the donors was a healthy Caucasian. TCRdb reanalysed the 5' RACE reads using MiXCR and keeps one entry per CDR3 protein. Of about 190,000 distinct CDR3 sequences in the sample, more than 15% were seen once. In addition, the sample was reused for a study of T cells expressing NK-cell markers. That publication notes: Source material for TCR beta repertoires consisted of sorted CD3+CD56+NKG2C+, CD3+CD56+NKG2C- and CD3+CD56-NKG2C+ T cells. In several experiments, sorting was restricted to alpha-beta TCR T cells by an anti-gamma-delta TCR antibody. Four of the donors also had these clonotypes leading their CD3+CD56-NKG2C+ fraction.

The sample consisted of CD8+ T cells sorted from blood. V is TRBV27 and J is TRBJ2-7, with unresolved D. The source of this sequence is a young woman in good health. CDR3 in amino acids: CASSLGPLGEQYF. The CDR3 nucleotides are TGTGCCAGCAGTTTGGGCCCCCTTGGGGAGCAGTACTTC.